Listed below are T cell receptor beta chains from one sample, sequenced in a study of early T cells in non-severe SARS-CoV-2 infection. TCRdb ran MiXCR on the 5' RACE reads and lists one entry per CDR3 protein. The table records just over 80,000 distinct CDR3 sequences, roughly 13% of them present only once. The sequenced material came from whole blood. The origin of the receptors is an adult who was a healthcare worker with PCR-confirmed SARS-CoV-2 infection or an uninfected control (not recorded which). Each CDR3 is given with its conserved first and last residue. The D gene is left open where the match is weak. Expanded clones get a size class; other rows say once, few or many, or leave the size out.

>TRBJ2-3|TRBV29-1|NA|NA
CSVETGARNTQYF
TGCAGCGTTGAAACGGGGGCCAGGAATACGCAGTATTTT
>TRBJ2-2|TRBV28|many|NA
CASSPQGFDTGELFF
TGTGCCAGCAGCCCACAGGGTTTTGACACCGGGGAGCTGTTTTTT
>TRBJ2-3|TRBV20-1|NA|NA
CSASGGMGGTDTQYF
TGCAGTGCTAGCGGAGGGATGGGGGGCACAGATACGCAGTATTTT
>TRBJ2-5|TRBV5-1|few|NA
CASSLVGSVGQDNF
TGCGCCAGCAGCTTGGTAGGGTCAGTGGGCCAGGATAACTTC
>TRBJ1-4|TRBV4-1|many|NA
CASSRGREETGKLFF
TGCGCCAGCAGCCGAGGCAGGGAAGAAACTGGGAAACTGTTTTTT
>TRBJ2-7|TRBV7-9|many|TRBD1
CASSSLHTGDYEQYF
TGTGCCAGCAGCTCTCTCCATACAGGGGACTACGAGCAGTACTTC
>TRBJ2-7|TRBV18|many|NA
CASSPSSSYEQYF
TGTGCCAGCTCACCGTCAAGCTCCTACGAGCAGTACTTC
>TRBJ2-7|TRBV12-5|NA|NA
CASGPMDEQYF
TGTGCTAGTGGTCCCATGGACGAGCAGTACTTC
>TRBJ2-3|TRBV19|NA|TRBD2
CASSRLAGATDTQYF
TGTGCCAGTAGCCGACTAGCGGGGGCCACAGATACGCAGTATTTT
>TRBJ1-6|TRBV12-3/TRBV12-4|NA|NA
CASSLGGAGNSPLHF
TGTGCCAGCAGTTTAGGGGGGGCAGGTAATTCACCCCTCCACTTT
>TRBJ2-7|TRBV11-2|few|TRBD1
CASSLGTASYEQYF
TGTGCCAGCAGCTTGGGGACAGCCTCCTACGAGCAGTACTTC
>TRBJ1-2|TRBV6-6|few|TRBD1
CASSRQGSNYGYTF
TGTGCCAGCAGTAGACAGGGGAGCAACTATGGCTACACCTTC
>TRBJ1-1|TRBV27|many|NA
CASSYPWQVDEAFF
TGTGCCAGCAGTTACCCCTGGCAGGTTGATGAAGCTTTCTTT
>TRBJ2-7|TRBV20-1|NA|TRBD2
CSATRGGPYEQYF
TGCAGTGCTACCCGCGGGGGACCCTACGAGCAGTACTTC
>TRBJ2-4|TRBV7-2|many|NA
CASSLAPGSGIQYF
TGTGCCAGCAGCTTAGCCCCGGGGAGTGGCATTCAGTACTTC
>TRBJ2-7|TRBV7-2|many|NA
CASSLEFGTTYAYEQYF
TGTGCCAGCAGCTTAGAGTTTGGGACCACGTATGCCTACGAGCAGTACTTC
>TRBJ2-3|TRBV9|NA|NA
CASSDPGTPSTDTQYF
TGTGCCAGCAGCGACCCAGGGACTCCTAGCACAGATACGCAGTATTTT
>TRBJ2-4|TRBV7-2|NA|NA
CASSLSPGGYEIAKNIQYF
TGTGCCAGCAGCTTAAGCCCCGGAGGTTACGAGATAGCCAAAAACATTCAGTACTTC
>TRBJ2-1|TRBV9|many|TRBD2
CASSLAGGNEQFF
TGTGCCAGCAGCCTAGCGGGGGGTAATGAGCAGTTCTTC
>TRBJ1-2|TRBV19|NA|NA
CASSVDSSYGYTF
TGTGCCAGTAGTGTCGACAGCAGCTATGGCTACACCTTC